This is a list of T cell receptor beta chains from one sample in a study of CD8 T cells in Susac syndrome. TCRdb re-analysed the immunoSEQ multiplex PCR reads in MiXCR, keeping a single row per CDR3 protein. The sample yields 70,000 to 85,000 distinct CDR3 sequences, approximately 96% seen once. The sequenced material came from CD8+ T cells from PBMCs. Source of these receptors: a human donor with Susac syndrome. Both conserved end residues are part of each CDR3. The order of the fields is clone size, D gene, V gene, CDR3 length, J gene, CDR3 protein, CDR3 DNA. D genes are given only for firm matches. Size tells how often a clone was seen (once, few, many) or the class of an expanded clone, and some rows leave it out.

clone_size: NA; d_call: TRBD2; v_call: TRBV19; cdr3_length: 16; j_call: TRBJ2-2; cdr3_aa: CASSPPGGQITGELFF; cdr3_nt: TGTGCCAGTAGTCCCCCGGGGGGTCAGATAACCGGGGAGCTGTTTTTT
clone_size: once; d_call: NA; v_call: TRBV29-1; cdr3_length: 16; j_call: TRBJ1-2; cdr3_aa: CSVEHQTGKLLDGYTF; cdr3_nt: TGCAGCGTTGAACATCAAACAGGGAAGTTATTGGATGGCTACACCTTC
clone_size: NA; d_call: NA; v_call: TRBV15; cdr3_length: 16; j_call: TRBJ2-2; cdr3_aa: CATSRAVPGDAGELFF; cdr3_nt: TGTGCCACCAGCAGAGCCGTCCCAGGGGACGCCGGGGAGCTGTTTTTT
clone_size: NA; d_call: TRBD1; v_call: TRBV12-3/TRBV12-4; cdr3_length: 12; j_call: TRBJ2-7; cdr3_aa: CASSLAGGEQYF; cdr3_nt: TGTGCCAGCAGTTTGGCAGGGGGCGAGCAGTACTTC
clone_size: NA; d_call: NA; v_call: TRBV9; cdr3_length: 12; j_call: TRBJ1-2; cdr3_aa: CASSYAGYGYTF; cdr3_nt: TGTGCCAGCAGCTACGCGGGGTATGGCTACACCTTC
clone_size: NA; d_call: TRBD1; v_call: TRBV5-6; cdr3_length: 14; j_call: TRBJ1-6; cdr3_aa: CASSLGQDSSPLHF; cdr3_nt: TGTGCCAGCAGCCTCGGACAGGATTCATCACCCCTCCACTTT
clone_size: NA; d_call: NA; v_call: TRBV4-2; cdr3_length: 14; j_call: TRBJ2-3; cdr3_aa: CASSQDEPPDTQYF; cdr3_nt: TGTGCCAGCAGCCAAGATGAACCCCCGGATACGCAGTATTTT
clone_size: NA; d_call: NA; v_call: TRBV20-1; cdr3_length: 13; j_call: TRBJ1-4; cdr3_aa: CSARRGALGKLFF; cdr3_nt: TGCAGTGCTCGGCGGGGGGCATTGGGGAAACTGTTTTTT
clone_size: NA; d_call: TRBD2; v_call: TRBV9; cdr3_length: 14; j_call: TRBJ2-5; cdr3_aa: CASSPGGDQETQYF; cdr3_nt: TGTGCCAGCAGCCCCGGGGGGGACCAAGAGACCCAGTACTTC
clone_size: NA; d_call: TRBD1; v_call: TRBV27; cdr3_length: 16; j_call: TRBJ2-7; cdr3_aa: CASSPAGQENSYEQYF; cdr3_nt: TGTGCCAGCAGTCCCGCCGGACAGGAAAACTCCTACGAGCAGTACTTC
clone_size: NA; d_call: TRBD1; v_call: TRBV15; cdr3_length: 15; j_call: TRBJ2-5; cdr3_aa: CATSRSGTGEETQYF; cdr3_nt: TGTGCCACCAGCAGATCCGGGACAGGGGAAGAGACCCAGTACTTC
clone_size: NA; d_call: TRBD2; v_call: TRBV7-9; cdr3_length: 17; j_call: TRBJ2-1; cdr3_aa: CASSPRGGRTSTNEQFF; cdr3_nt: TGTGCCAGCAGCCCCAGGGGCGGGAGGACCAGCACCAATGAGCAGTTCTTC
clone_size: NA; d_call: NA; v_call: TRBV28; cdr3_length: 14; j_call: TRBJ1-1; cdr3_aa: CASSSMDGRTEAFF; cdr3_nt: TGTGCCAGCAGTTCGATGGACGGGCGGACTGAAGCTTTCTTT
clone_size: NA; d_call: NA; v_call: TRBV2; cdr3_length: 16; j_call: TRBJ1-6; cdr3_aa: CASSDSAMGKNSPLHF; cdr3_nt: TGTGCCAGCAGTGATTCGGCCATGGGCAAAAATTCACCCCTCCACTTT
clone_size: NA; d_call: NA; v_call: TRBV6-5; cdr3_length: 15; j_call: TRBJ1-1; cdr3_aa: CASSSGTGTNTEAFF; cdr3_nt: TGTGCCAGCAGTTCTGGGACCGGGACGAACACTGAAGCTTTCTTT
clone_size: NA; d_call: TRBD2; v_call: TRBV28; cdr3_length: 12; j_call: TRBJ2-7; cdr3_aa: CASSQDRLAQYF; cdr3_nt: TGTGCCAGCAGTCAAGATCGACTAGCGCAGTACTTC
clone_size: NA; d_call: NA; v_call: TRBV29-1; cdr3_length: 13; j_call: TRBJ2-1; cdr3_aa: CSGAGLEYNEQFF; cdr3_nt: TGCAGCGGAGCCGGGCTTGAATACAATGAGCAGTTCTTC
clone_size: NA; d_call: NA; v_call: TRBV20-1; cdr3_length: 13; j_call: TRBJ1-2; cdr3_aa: CSASGQLTRGYTF; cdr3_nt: TGCAGTGCTAGCGGGCAGTTGACGAGGGGCTACACCTTC
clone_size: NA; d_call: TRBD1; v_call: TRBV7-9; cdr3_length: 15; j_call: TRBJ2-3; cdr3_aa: CASSSTGGFTDTQYF; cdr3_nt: TGTGCCAGCAGCTCTACAGGGGGCTTCACAGATACGCAGTATTTT
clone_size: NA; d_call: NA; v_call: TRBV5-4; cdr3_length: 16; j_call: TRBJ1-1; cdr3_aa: CASSLGQDLGLTEAFF; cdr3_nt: TGTGCCAGCAGCTTGGGTCAGGATCTGGGGCTCACTGAAGCTTTCTTT
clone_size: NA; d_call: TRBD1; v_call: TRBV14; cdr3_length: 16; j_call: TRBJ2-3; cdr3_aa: CASSPDRGPSTDTQYF; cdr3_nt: TGTGCCAGCAGCCCGGACAGGGGCCCTAGCACAGATACGCAGTATTTT
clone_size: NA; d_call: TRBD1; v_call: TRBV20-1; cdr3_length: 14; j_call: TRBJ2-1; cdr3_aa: CSATGTGTVNEQFF; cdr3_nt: TGCAGTGCAACCGGGACAGGGACGGTCAATGAGCAGTTCTTC
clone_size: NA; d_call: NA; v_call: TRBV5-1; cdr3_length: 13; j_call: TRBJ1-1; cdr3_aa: CASSLVTATEAFF; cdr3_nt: TGCGCCAGCAGCTTGGTTACGGCCACTGAAGCTTTCTTT
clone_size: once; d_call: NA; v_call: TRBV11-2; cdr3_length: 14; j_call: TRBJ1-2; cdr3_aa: CASSLERSNYGYTF; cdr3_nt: TGTGCCAGCAGCTTAGAGCGTTCTAACTATGGCTACACCTTC
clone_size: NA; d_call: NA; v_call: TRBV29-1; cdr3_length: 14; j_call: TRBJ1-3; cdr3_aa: CSVEETGRGNTIYF; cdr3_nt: TGCAGCGTTGAAGAGACAGGCCGAGGAAACACCATATATTTT
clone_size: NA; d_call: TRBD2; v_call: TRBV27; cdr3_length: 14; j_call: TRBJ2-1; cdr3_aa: CASRAGGGYNEQFF; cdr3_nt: TGTGCCAGCAGAGCGGGGGGCGGGTACAATGAGCAGTTCTTC
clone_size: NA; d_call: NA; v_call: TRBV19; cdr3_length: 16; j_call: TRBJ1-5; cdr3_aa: CASSTPLAGDGQPQHF; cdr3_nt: TGTGCCAGTAGTACCCCCCTCGCAGGGGACGGTCAGCCCCAGCATTTT
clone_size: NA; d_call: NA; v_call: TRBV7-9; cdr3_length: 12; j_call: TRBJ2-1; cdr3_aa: CATSDQYNEQFF; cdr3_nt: TGTGCCACGAGCGACCAGTACAATGAGCAGTTCTTC
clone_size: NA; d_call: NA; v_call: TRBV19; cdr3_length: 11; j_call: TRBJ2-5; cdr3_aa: CASTFEGTQYF; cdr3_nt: TGTGCCAGTACTTTCGAGGGGACCCAGTACTTC
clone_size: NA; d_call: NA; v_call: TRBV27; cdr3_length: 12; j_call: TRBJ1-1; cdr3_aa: CASSKTGTEAFF; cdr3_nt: TGTGCCAGCTCGAAAACAGGAACTGAAGCTTTCTTT
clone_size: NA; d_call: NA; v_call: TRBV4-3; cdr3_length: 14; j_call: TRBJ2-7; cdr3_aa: CASSQVASDYEQYF; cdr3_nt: TGCGCCAGCAGCCAAGTGGCCAGCGACTACGAGCAGTACTTC
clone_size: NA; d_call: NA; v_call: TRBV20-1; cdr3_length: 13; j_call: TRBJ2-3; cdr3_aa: CSAGAVLTDTQYF; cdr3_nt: TGCAGTGCGGGGGCGGTCCTCACAGATACGCAGTATTTT
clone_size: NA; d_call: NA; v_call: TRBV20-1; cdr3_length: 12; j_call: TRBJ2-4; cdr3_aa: CSASKMGDIQYF; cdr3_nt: TGCAGTGCCAGCAAAATGGGGGACATTCAGTACTTC
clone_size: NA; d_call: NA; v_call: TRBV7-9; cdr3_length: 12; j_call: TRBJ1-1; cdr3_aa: CATTSGATEAFF; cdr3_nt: TGTGCTACGACATCGGGGGCCACTGAAGCTTTCTTT
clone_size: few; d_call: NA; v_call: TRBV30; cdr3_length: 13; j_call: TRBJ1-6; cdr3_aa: CAWSVKADSPLHF; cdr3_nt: TGTGCCTGGAGTGTAAAGGCCGATTCACCCCTCCACTTT